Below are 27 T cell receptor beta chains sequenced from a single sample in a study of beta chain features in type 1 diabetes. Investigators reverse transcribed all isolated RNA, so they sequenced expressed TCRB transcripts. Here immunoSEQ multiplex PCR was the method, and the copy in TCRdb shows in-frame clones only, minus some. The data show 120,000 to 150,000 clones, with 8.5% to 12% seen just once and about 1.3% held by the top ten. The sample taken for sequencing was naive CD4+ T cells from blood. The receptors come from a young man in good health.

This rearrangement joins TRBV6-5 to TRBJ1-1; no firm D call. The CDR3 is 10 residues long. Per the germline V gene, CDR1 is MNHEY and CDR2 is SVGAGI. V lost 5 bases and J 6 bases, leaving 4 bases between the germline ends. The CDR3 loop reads CASSAAEAFF. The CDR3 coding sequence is TGTGCCAGCAGTGCAGCTGAAGCTTTCTTT.

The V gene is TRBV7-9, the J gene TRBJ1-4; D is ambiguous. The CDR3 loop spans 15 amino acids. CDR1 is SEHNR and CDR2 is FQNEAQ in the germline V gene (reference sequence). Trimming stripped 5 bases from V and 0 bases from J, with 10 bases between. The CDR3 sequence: CASSINSATNEKLFF. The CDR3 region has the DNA TGTGCCAGCAGCATCAACTCTGCAACTAATGAAAAACTGTTTTTT.

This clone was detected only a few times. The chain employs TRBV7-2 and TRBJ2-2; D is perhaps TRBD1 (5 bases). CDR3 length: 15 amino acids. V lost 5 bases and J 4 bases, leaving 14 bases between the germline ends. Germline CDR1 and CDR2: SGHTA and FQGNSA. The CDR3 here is CASSPTGHLTGELFF. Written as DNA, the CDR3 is TGTGCCAGCAGCCCGACCGGACACCTCACCGGGGAGCTGTTTTTT.

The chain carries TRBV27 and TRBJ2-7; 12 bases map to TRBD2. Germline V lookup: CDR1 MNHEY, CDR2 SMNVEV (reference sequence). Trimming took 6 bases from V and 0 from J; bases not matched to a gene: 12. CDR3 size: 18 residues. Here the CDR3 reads CASSTPGTSGLSSYEQYF. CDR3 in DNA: TGTGCCAGCAGCACCCCCGGGACTAGCGGGCTAAGCTCCTACGAGCAGTACTTC.

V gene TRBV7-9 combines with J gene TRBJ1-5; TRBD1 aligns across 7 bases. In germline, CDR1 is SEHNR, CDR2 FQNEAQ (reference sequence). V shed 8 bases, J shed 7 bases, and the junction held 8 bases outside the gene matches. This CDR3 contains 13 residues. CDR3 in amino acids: CASSGTEVQPQHF. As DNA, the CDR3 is TGTGCCAGCTCCGGGACAGAGGTGCAGCCCCAGCATTTT.

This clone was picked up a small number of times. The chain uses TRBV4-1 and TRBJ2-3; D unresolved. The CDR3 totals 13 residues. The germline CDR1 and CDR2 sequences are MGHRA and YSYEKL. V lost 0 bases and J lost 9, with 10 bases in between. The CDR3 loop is CASSQDRLGTQYF. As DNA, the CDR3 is TGCGCCAGCAGCCAAGATAGGCTAGGAACGCAGTATTTT.

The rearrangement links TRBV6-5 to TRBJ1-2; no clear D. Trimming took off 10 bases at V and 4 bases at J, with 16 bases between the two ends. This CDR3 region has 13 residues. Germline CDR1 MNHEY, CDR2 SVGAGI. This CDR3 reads CATETGGSYGYTF. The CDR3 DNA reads TGTGCCACAGAAACGGGAGGAAGCTATGGCTACACCTTC.

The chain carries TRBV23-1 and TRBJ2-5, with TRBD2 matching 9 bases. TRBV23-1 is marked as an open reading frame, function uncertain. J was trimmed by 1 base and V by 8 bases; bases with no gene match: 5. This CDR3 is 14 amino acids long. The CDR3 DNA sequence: TGCGCCAGCCCCCTAGCGGGGAGCCAAGAGACCCAGTACTTC. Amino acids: CASPLAGSQETQYF.

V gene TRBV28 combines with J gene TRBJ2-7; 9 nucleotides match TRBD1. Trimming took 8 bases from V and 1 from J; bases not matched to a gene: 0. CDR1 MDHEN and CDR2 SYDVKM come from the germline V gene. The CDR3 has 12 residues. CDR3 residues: CASGTGSYEQYF. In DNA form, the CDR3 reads TGTGCCAGCGGGACAGGGTCCTACGAGCAGTACTTC.

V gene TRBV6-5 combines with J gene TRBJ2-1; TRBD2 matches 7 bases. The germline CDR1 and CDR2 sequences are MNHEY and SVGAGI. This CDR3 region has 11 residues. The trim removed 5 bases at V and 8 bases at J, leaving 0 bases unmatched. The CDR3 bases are TGTGCCAGCAGTGGGAGGGATGAGCAGTTCTTC. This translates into CASSGRDEQFF.

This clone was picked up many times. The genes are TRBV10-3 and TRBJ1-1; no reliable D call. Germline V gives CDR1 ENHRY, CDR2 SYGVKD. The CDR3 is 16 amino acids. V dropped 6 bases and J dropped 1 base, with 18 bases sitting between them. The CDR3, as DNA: TGTGCCATCAGGAGTTGGAGGGATGTTAGGAACACTGAAGCTTTCTTT. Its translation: CAIRSWRDVRNTEAFF.

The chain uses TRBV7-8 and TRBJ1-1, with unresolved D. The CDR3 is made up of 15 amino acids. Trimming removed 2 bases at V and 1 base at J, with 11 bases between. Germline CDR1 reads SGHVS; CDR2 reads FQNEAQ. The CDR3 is CASSLNLATNTEAFF. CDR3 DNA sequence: TGTGCCAGCAGCTTAAATTTAGCAACGAACACTGAAGCTTTCTTT.

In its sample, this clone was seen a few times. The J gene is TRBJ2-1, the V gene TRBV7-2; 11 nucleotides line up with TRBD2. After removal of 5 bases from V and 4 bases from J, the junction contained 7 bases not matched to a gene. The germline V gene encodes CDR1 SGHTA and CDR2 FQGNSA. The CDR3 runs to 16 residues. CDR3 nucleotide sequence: TGTGCCAGCAGCCTTATAGCGGGGGGGAAATACAATGAGCAGTTCTTC. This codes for CASSLIAGGKYNEQFF.

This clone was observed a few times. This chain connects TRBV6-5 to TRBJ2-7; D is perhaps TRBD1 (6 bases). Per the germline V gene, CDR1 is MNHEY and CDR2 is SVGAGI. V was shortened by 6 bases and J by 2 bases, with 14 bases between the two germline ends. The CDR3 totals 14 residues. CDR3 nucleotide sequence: TGTGCCAGCAGGTTTAATGGGGGCCCCTACGAGCAGTACTTC. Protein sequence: CASRFNGGPYEQYF.

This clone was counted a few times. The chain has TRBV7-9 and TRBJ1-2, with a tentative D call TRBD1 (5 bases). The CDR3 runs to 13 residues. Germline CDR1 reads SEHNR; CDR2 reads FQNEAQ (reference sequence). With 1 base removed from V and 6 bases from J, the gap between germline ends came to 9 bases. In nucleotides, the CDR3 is TGTGCCAGCAGCTTAGAGGACATAGATGGCTACACCTTC. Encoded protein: CASSLEDIDGYTF. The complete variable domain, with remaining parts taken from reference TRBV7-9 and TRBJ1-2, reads DTGVSQNPRHKITKRGQNVTFRCDPISEHNRLYWYRQTLGQGPEFLTYFQNEAQLEKSRLLSDRFSAERPKGSFSTLEIQRTEQGDSAMYLCASSLEDIDGYTFGSGTRLTVV.

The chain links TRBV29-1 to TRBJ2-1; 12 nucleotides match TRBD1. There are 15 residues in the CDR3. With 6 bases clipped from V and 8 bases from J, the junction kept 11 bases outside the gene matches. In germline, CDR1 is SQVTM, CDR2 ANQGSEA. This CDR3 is CSVAGTGGVQDEQFF. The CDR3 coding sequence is TGCAGCGTGGCCGGGACAGGGGGCGTCCAGGATGAGCAGTTCTTC.

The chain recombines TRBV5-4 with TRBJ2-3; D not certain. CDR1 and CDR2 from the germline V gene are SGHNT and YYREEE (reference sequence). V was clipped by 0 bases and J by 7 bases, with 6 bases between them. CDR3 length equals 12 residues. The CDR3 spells CASSLDVNTQYF. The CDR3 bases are TGTGCCAGCAGCTTGGATGTAAATACGCAGTATTTT.

CDR3 sequence: CASSQLQGVNSPLHF. DNA for the CDR3: TGTGCCAGCAGCCAACTACAGGGGGTCAATTCACCCCTCCACTTT. The chain links TRBV28 to TRBJ1-6; 8 bases match TRBD1. The CDR3 has 15 amino acids. Germline lookup yields CDR1 MDHEN and CDR2 SYDVKM. Trimming removed 6 bases from V and 7 bases from J; junction bases left unmatched: 8.

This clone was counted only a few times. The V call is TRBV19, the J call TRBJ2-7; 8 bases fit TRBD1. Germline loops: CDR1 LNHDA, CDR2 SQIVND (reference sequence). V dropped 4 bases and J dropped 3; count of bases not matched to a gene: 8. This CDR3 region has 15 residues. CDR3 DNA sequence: TGTGCCAGTAGTACCACAGGGGGTTCAAGCTACGAGCAGTACTTC. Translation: CASSTTGGSSYEQYF. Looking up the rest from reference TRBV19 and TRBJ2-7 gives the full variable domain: DGGITQSPKYLFRKEGQNVTLSCEQNLNHDAMYWYRQDPGQGLRLIYYSQIVNDFQKGDIAEGYSVSREKKESFPLTVTSAQKNPTAFYLCASSTTGGSSYEQYFGPGTRLTVT.

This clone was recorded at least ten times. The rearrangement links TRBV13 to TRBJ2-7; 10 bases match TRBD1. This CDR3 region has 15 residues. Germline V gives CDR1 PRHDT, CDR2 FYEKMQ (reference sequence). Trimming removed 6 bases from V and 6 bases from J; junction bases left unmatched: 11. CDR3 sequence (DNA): TGTGCCAGCAGTACCCCGGGACAGGGGTTTATCGAGCAGTACTTC. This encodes CASSTPGQGFIEQYF.

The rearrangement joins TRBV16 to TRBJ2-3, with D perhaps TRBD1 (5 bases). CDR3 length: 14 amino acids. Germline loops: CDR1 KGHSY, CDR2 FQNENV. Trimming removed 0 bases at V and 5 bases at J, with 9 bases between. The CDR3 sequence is CASSQSGLGDTQYF. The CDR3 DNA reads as TGTGCCAGCAGCCAATCGGGGCTGGGAGATACGCAGTATTTT.

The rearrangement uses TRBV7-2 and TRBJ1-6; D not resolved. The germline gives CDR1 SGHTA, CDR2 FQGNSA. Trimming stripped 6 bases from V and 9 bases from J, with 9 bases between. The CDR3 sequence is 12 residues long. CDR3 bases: TGTGCCAGCAGTTGGCAGGTTTCACCCCTCCACTTT. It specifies CASSWQVSPLHF.

CDR3 residues: CASSPGTKDTQYF. DNA of the CDR3: TGTGCCAGCAGTCCCGGGACTAAAGATACGCAGTATTTT. This chain links TRBV11-3 with TRBJ2-3, with 7 positions matching TRBD2. The germline V gene encodes CDR1 SGHNT and CDR2 YENEEA. V shed 6 bases and J 5 bases; nucleotides not matched to a gene: 5. This CDR3 has 13 residues. The full variable domain, in which reference TRBV11-3 and TRBJ2-3 provide the parts outside the CDR3, is EAGVVQSPRYKIIEKKQPVAFWCNPISGHNTLYWYLQNLGQGPELLIRYENEEAVDDSQLPKDRFSAERLKGVDSTLKIQPAELGDSAVYLCASSPGTKDTQYFGPGTRLTVL.

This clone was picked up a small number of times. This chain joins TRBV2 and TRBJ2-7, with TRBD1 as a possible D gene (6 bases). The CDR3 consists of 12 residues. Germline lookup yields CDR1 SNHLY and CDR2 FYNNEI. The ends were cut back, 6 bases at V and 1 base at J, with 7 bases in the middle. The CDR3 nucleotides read TGTGCCAGCAGGCAGGGGTCCTACGAGCAGTACTTC. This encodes CASRQGSYEQYF.

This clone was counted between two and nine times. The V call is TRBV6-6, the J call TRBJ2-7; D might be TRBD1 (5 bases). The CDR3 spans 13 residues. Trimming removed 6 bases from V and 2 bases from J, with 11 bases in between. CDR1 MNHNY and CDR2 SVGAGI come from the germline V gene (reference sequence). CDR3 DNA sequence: TGTGCCAGCAGACGCGACAGTCCCTACGAGCAGTACTTC. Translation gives CASRRDSPYEQYF.

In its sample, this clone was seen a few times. CDR3 region: CASRWTGLADTQYF. CDR3 DNA: TGTGCCAGCAGATGGACAGGACTCGCAGATACGCAGTATTTT. The chain recombines TRBV6-5 with TRBJ2-3, with 7 positions matching TRBD1. V shed 6 bases, J shed 4 bases, and the junction held 7 bases outside the gene matches. The CDR3 length is 14 residues. The germline CDR1 and CDR2 sequences are MNHEY and SVGAGI.

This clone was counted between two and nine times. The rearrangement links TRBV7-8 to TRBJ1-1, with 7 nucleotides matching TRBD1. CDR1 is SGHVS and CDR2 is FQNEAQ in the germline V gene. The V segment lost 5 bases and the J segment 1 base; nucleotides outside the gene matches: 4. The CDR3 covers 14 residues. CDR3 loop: CASSTGTENTEAFF. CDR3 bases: TGTGCCAGCAGCACGGGGACAGAGAACACTGAAGCTTTCTTT. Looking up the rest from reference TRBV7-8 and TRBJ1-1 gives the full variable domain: GAGVSQSPRYKVAKRGQDVALRCDPISGHVSLFWYQQALGQGPEFLTYFQNEAQLDKSGLPSDRFFAERPEGSVSTLKIQRTQQEDSAVYLCASSTGTENTEAFFGQGTRLTVV.